Below, 32 T cell receptor beta chains from the same sample are listed, as sequenced in a study of blood T cell repertoires in COVID-19. Clones were read by immunoSEQ multiplex PCR, and TCRdb kept only the in-frame ones, dropping some. The sample has under 80,000 clones; around 77% are singletons. What was sequenced was peripheral blood. The origin of the receptors is a human donor in a cohort sampled during active COVID-19.

This CDR3 is CASSLGTSGLYEQYF. The CDR3 DNA reads TGTGCCAGCAGCTTAGGGACTAGCGGACTCTACGAGCAGTACTTC. This sequence joins TRBV7-2 and TRBJ2-7; 10 bases agree with TRBD2. V was clipped by 1 base and J by 3 bases; unmatched bases: 3. The CDR3 contains 15 residues. Germline V gene lookup returns CDR1 SGHTA and CDR2 FQGNSA.

V gene TRBV2 combines with J gene TRBJ1-2; D unresolved. V was shortened by 6 bases and J by 3 bases, with 5 bases between the two germline ends. The germline V gene encodes CDR1 SNHLY and CDR2 FYNNEI. CDR3 length: 11 residues. Written as DNA, the CDR3 is TGTGCCAGCAGGGAGGACTATGGCTACACCTTC. Translating it yields CASREDYGYTF.

The gene calls are TRBV20-1 and TRBJ2-7, with D unresolved. Germline values: CDR1 DFQATT, CDR2 SNEGSKA (reference sequence). The V end lost 3 bases, the J end lost 6 bases, and 6 bases lay between the germline ends. The CDR3 spans 10 residues. CDR3 bases: TGCAGTGCTAGCTTTTCCGAGCAGTACTTC. It encodes CSASFSEQYF.

The rearrangement links TRBV6-5 to TRBJ2-2; D not certain. CDR1 MNHEY and CDR2 SVGAGI come from the germline V gene. V was cut by 6 bases and J by 4 bases, with 6 bases left in between. CDR3 length: 12 amino acids. This chain's CDR3 is CASSLSTGELFF. Here the CDR3 DNA reads TGTGCCAGCAGCTTATCCACCGGGGAGCTGTTTTTT.

This clone was observed a few times. CDR3 residues: CASSSGLAGFTDTQYF. CDR3 nucleotide sequence: TGTGCCAGCAGTTCGGGACTAGCGGGGTTCACAGATACGCAGTATTTT. The V call is TRBV11-3, the J call TRBJ2-3; 13 nucleotides line up with TRBD2. V shed 6 bases, J shed 2 bases, and the junction held 5 bases outside the gene matches. CDR1 SGHNT and CDR2 YENEEA come from the germline V gene. The CDR3 has 16 residues.

V and J are TRBV30 and TRBJ2-7, with a weak D call TRBD1 (5 bases). CDR3 length: 14 amino acids. CDR1 and CDR2 (germline): GTSNPN, SVGIG (reference sequence). Trimming took off 5 bases at V and 0 bases at J, with 14 bases between the two ends. In nucleotides, the CDR3 is TGTGCCTGGGGATCAACAGGACCCTCCTACGAGCAGTACTTC. It encodes CAWGSTGPSYEQYF.

The chain uses TRBV3-1 (or the pseudogene TRBV3-2) and TRBJ2-5; TRBD2 matches 13 bases. CDR1 LGHDT and CDR2 YNNKEL come from the germline V gene (reference sequence). The V segment lost 3 bases and the J segment 5 bases; nucleotides outside the gene matches: 6. The CDR3 spans 16 residues. The CDR3: CASSQGLAGIRETQYF. CDR3 in DNA: TGTGCCAGCAGCCAGGGACTAGCGGGAATTCGGGAGACCCAGTACTTC.

The chain is built from TRBV4-1 and TRBJ2-7, with 14 bases matching TRBD2. Germline CDR1 is MGHRA and CDR2 is YSYEKL. V gave up 4 bases and J gave up 4 bases; unmatched junction bases: 12. This CDR3 has 18 amino acids. CDR3 in DNA: TGCGCCAGCAGCCTTTCCACCGGGACTAGCGGGAGTAGGTACGAGCAGTACTTC. Amino acids: CASSLSTGTSGSRYEQYF.

The gene calls are TRBV27 and TRBJ2-7; maybe TRBD2 (6 bases). The CDR3 has 14 residues. V was cut by 5 bases and J by 3 bases, with 14 bases left in between. Per germline, CDR1 MNHEY and CDR2 SMNVEV (reference sequence). The CDR3 nucleotides are TGTGCCAGCAGTCCCCGGGAGAGGGGCTACGAGCAGTACTTC. Translating it yields CASSPRERGYEQYF.

CDR3 DNA: TGTGCCAGCAGTTTAGCGGGGGGCCACACTGAAGCTTTCTTT. Encoded protein: CASSLAGGHTEAFF. The genes are TRBV28 and TRBJ1-1; D perhaps matches TRBD1 (6 bases). The V gene lost 2 bases and the J gene lost 3 bases, with 10 bases spanning the gap. CDR3 length: 14 amino acids. Germline loops: CDR1 MDHEN, CDR2 SYDVKM.

The chain is built from TRBV29-1 and TRBJ1-2, with 7 nucleotides matching TRBD1. CDR3 size: 14 residues. Germline trimming cut 7 bases from V and 6 bases from J; bases unmatched to any gene: 14. Germline loops: CDR1 SQVTM, CDR2 ANQGSEA. CDR3 loop: CSGLPPQGFHGYTF. The CDR3 DNA reads TGCAGCGGCCTACCCCCACAGGGGTTTCATGGCTACACCTTC.

V gene TRBV28 combines with J gene TRBJ2-1; tentatively, D is TRBD2 (6 bases). Germline CDR1 MDHEN, CDR2 SYDVKM. The ends were cut back, 2 bases at V and 5 bases at J, with 10 bases in the middle. CDR3 length: 14 residues. The CDR3 loop is CASSLGGPNNEQFF. The CDR3 nucleotides read TGTGCCAGCAGTTTAGGAGGGCCAAACAATGAGCAGTTCTTC.

CDR3 sequence reads: CASSDGGEETQYF. The CDR3 DNA sequence: TGTGCCAGCAGTGACGGAGGGGAAGAGACCCAGTACTTC. J is TRBJ2-5 and V is TRBV25-1; possible D gene TRBD2, 6 bases. The CDR3 spans 13 residues. Germline V CDR1 and CDR2: MGHDK, SYGVNS. Trimming removed 3 bases from V and 3 bases from J, with 8 bases in between.

The rearrangement links TRBV7-9 to TRBJ2-2; 7 bases line up with TRBD2. Looked up from germline, CDR1 is SEHNR and CDR2 is FQNEAQ (reference sequence). The CDR3 consists of 16 residues. With V trimmed by 1 base and J by 4 bases, 6 bases remained unmatched. This chain's CDR3 is CASSLGGSRFTGELFF. The CDR3 DNA reads TGTGCCAGCAGCTTAGGCGGGAGCCGTTTCACCGGGGAGCTGTTTTTT.

The chain carries TRBV4-2 and TRBJ2-2, with 7 bases that match TRBD2. The length of the CDR3 is 16 residues. With V trimmed by 1 base and J by 7 bases, 9 bases remained unmatched. In germline, CDR1 is LGHNA, CDR2 YNFKEQ. The CDR3, as DNA: TGTGCCAGCAGCCAAGCTTCGCGGGAGAGGGGCGGGGAGCTGTTTTTT. Translated: CASSQASRERGGELFF.

The rearrangement uses TRBV6-2 or TRBV6-3 and TRBJ2-1, with 9 bases matching TRBD2. Trimming took 6 bases from V and 5 from J; bases not matched to a gene: 20. CDR1 and CDR2 from the germline V gene are MNHEY and SVGEGT. The CDR3 runs 19 residues. CDR3 nucleotide sequence: TGTGCCAGCAGCTTCCTTCACATCTGGCGGGAGGGCCTAAACAATGAGCAGTTCTTC. Its protein product is CASSFLHIWREGLNNEQFF.

The V and J genes are TRBV7-2 and TRBJ2-7; 7 nucleotides match TRBD2. V lost 3 bases to trimming and J lost 6 bases; unmatched junction nucleotides: 8. CDR3 size: 14 residues. Germline V gene data show CDR1 as SGHTA and CDR2 as FQGNSA. CDR3 sequence reads: CASSFAGRMPEQYF. DNA of the CDR3: TGTGCCAGCAGCTTTGCCGGGAGGATGCCCGAGCAGTACTTC.

This clone occurred once. The rearrangement uses TRBV27 and TRBJ2-5; 7 bases agree with TRBD1. Germline CDR1 and CDR2: MNHEY and SMNVEV (reference sequence). The V and J ends lost 0 bases and 5 bases, in that order; junction bases with no gene match: 6. CDR3 size: 15 residues. As DNA, the CDR3 is TGTGCCAGCAGTTTATCGAGGGGGCTATCGGAGACCCAGTACTTC. It encodes CASSLSRGLSETQYF.

The chain joins TRBV7-2 to TRBJ2-5; possible D gene TRBD1, 5 bases. CDR1 is SGHTA and CDR2 is FQGNSA in the germline V gene. This CDR3 has 16 amino acids. The V end was cut by 1 base, the J end by 2 bases, with 14 bases between. The CDR3 DNA sequence: TGTGCCAGCAGCTTAGTCCCAGGGTTGAGGCAAGAGACCCAGTACTTC. This encodes CASSLVPGLRQETQYF.

The CDR3 DNA reads as TGTGCCAGCTCACCGGCAGGGGTCGAGCAGTACTTC. Translated, it gives CASSPAGVEQYF. The chain joins TRBV18 to TRBJ2-7; maybe TRBD1 (6 bases). V was trimmed by 3 bases and J by 6 bases, leaving 9 bases between them. The V gene's germline CDR1 is KGHSH and CDR2 LQKENI. This CDR3 has 12 residues. The entire variable domain, with the rest obtained from reference TRBV18 and TRBJ2-7, is as follows: NAGVMQNPRHLVRRRGQEARLRCSPMKGHSHVYWYRQLPEEGLKFMVYLQKENIIDESGMPKERFSAEFPKEGPSILRIQQVVRGDSAAYFCASSPAGVEQYFGPGTRLTVT.

The V gene is TRBV7-8, the J gene TRBJ2-7; 8 bases line up with TRBD2. The CDR3 totals 18 residues. Germline CDR1 and CDR2: SGHVS and FQNEAQ. J was trimmed by 0 bases and V by 2 bases; bases with no gene match: 12. CDR3 sequence (DNA): TGTGCCAGCAGCTTATACGTAAGTGGCGGGAGGACCTCCTACGAGCAGTACTTC. It codes for CASSLYVSGGRTSYEQYF.

The chain uses TRBV5-4 and TRBJ2-7, with 8 bases that match TRBD2. Per the germline V gene, CDR1 is SGHNT and CDR2 is YYREEE (reference sequence). Trimming cost V 9 bases and J 2 bases; bases outside gene matches: 16. The CDR3 length is 16 residues. For the CDR3, the DNA is TGTGCCACCTCTCGTCGGGGGGGGCGCCATCCCTACGAGCAGTACTTC. Its protein is CATSRRGGRHPYEQYF.

The chain links TRBV5-4 to TRBJ2-1; tentative D call: TRBD2 (5 bases). The CDR3 is 16 amino acids. Germline V lookup: CDR1 SGHNT, CDR2 YYREEE (reference sequence). The V end was cut by 0 bases, the J end by 4 bases, with 14 bases between. The CDR3 coding sequence is TGTGCCAGCAGCTTGGCCGGCGCGGGCCGGTACAATGAGCAGTTCTTC. Translated, it gives CASSLAGAGRYNEQFF.

The CDR3 region has the DNA TGTGCCAGTAGTTCCCGGGGGGAGGGCATCAATCAGCCCCAGCATTTT. Translation: CASSSRGEGINQPQHF. The chain uses TRBV19 and TRBJ1-5; the D gene is possibly TRBD1 (5 bases). Looked up from germline, CDR1 is LNHDA and CDR2 is SQIVND (reference sequence). V was trimmed by 5 bases and J by 3 bases, leaving 17 bases between them. CDR3 length equals 16 residues. Filled out from reference TRBV19 and TRBJ1-5, the complete variable domain reads DGGITQSPKYLFRKEGQNVTLSCEQNLNHDAMYWYRQDPGQGLRLIYYSQIVNDFQKGDIAEGYSVSREKKESFPLTVTSAQKNPTAFYLCASSSRGEGINQPQHFGDGTRLSIL.

The chain links TRBV14 to TRBJ1-2; TRBD1 matches at 8 bases. The trim removed 1 base at V and 5 bases at J, leaving 6 bases unmatched. This CDR3 has 15 residues. Germline CDR1 reads SGHDN; CDR2 reads FVKESK. CDR3 nucleotide sequence: TGTGCCAGCAGCCAAGGGACAGGGCCGAGATATGGCTACACCTTC. Encoded protein: CASSQGTGPRYGYTF.

The V gene is TRBV18, the J gene TRBJ2-1; D not resolved. The V gene's germline CDR1 is KGHSH and CDR2 LQKENI. Trimming cost V 2 bases and J 0 bases, with 5 bases left between them. The CDR3 contains 14 residues. The CDR3 loop is CASSPDISYNEQFF. In DNA form, the CDR3 reads TGTGCCAGCTCACCAGACATCTCCTACAATGAGCAGTTCTTC.

This chain connects TRBV6-5 to TRBJ1-3; D is ambiguous. CDR3 length: 15 amino acids. Trimming stripped 6 bases from V and 0 bases from J, with 12 bases between. The germline gives CDR1 MNHEY, CDR2 SVGAGI. As DNA, the CDR3 is TGTGCCAGCAGATCACCAGCGAGCTCTGGAAACACCATATATTTT. Protein sequence: CASRSPASSGNTIYF.

The rearrangement uses TRBV24-1 and TRBJ2-2; D is ambiguous. Germline lookup yields CDR1 KGHDR and CDR2 SFDVKD. The CDR3 length is 13 residues. The germline V and J ends were trimmed by 4 bases and 7 bases, with 9 bases remaining between them. This CDR3 reads CATSDPNYGELFF. The DNA for the CDR3 is TGTGCCACCAGTGACCCTAACTACGGGGAGCTGTTTTTT.

V is TRBV4-1 and J is TRBJ1-3, with D perhaps matching TRBD1 (5 bases). The V end was cut by 0 bases, the J end by 0 bases, with 6 bases between. The CDR3 consists of 15 residues. The germline CDR1 and CDR2 sequences are MGHRA and YSYEKL. This CDR3 reads CASSQDGASGNTIYF. The DNA of the CDR3 is TGCGCCAGCAGCCAAGATGGGGCCTCTGGAAACACCATATATTTT.

In this sample, this clone turned up a few times. The chain links TRBV7-3 to TRBJ2-7, with 15 positions matching TRBD2. In germline, CDR1 is SGHTA, CDR2 FQGTGA. Trimming removed 2 bases from V and 5 bases from J; junction bases left unmatched: 4. This CDR3 spans 16 amino acids. This chain's CDR3 is CASSLAGTSGRNEQYF. In nucleotides, the CDR3 is TGTGCCAGCAGCTTAGCCGGGACTAGCGGGAGGAACGAGCAGTACTTC.

The chain uses TRBV5-1 and TRBJ1-1; 9 nucleotides match TRBD1. The CDR3 contains 15 residues. After removal of 4 bases from V and 2 bases from J, the junction contained 6 bases not matched to a gene. The V gene's germline CDR1 is SGHRS and CDR2 YFSETQ. CDR3: CASSHRTGENTEAFF. In nucleotides, the CDR3 is TGCGCCAGCAGCCATCGGACAGGGGAAAACACTGAAGCTTTCTTT.

There are a few counts of this clone. CDR3 loop: CASSRGPLYEQYF. Here the CDR3 DNA reads TGTGCCAGCAGCCGGGGGCCCCTCTACGAGCAGTACTTC. The chain joins TRBV6-2 or TRBV6-3 to TRBJ2-7; TRBD1 or TRBD2 may be the D gene (6 bases each). The germline gives CDR1 MNHEY, CDR2 SVGEGT. Trimming cost V 6 bases and J 3 bases, with 12 bases left between them. The CDR3 length is 13 residues.